A single sample is the source of the 13 T cell receptor beta chains below, sequenced in a study of long-term antiretroviral therapy in people with HIV. An immunoSEQ assay, version v3.0, was performed at survey level. Generated by immunoSEQ multiplex PCR, the TCRdb table keeps only in-frame clones and is missing some. The table includes 15,000 to 20,000 clones, around 77% detected once. Sequencing used unsorted PBMCs, obtained 2.2 years after starting antiretroviral therapy. Receptors originate from a man in his fifties with HIV.

In nucleotides, the CDR3 is TGTGCCAGCTCCCGGGGCTTACAGGATGAGCAGTTCTTC. Translation gives CASSRGLQDEQFF. The chain couples TRBV18 to TRBJ2-1; D is possibly TRBD1 or TRBD2 (5 bases each). Trimming left V 6 bases short and J 8 bases short, with 14 bases between. Germline assignment: CDR1 KGHSH and CDR2 LQKENI. This CDR3 is built from 13 residues.

The V call is TRBV2, the J call TRBJ1-4; D is uncertain. V was trimmed by 6 bases and J by 6 bases, leaving 11 bases between them. This CDR3 contains 13 residues. CDR1 is SNHLY, CDR2 FYNNEI, per germline. This CDR3 is CASSRDMDEKLFF. The CDR3, as DNA: TGTGCCAGCAGCCGTGATATGGATGAAAAACTGTTTTTT.

V is TRBV7-9 and J is TRBJ2-3; no reliable D call. Germline V gene sequence: CDR1 SEHNR, CDR2 FQNEAQ (reference sequence). The V and J ends lost 5 bases and 4 bases respectively, with 22 bases between them. This CDR3 contains 17 residues. The DNA of the CDR3 is TGTGCCAGCAGCCCCGTCGTAACGCATCAGAGCGCAGATACGCAGTATTTT. Translation: CASSPVVTHQSADTQYF.

The CDR3 sequence is CASSFRQGSTDTQYF. In DNA, the CDR3 is TGTGCCAGCAGCTTCCGACAGGGCAGCACAGATACGCAGTATTTT. J is TRBJ2-3 and V is TRBV7-9; 7 nucleotides align to TRBD1. The CDR3 extends over 15 amino acids. Looked up from germline, CDR1 is SEHNR and CDR2 is FQNEAQ (reference sequence). With 3 bases clipped from V and 0 bases from J, the junction kept 3 bases outside the gene matches. Variable domain in full (rest from reference TRBV7-9 and TRBJ2-3): DTGVSQNPRHKITKRGQNVTFRCDPISEHNRLYWYRQTLGQGPEFLTYFQNEAQLEKSRLLSDRFSAERPKGSFSTLEIQRTEQGDSAMYLCASSFRQGSTDTQYFGPGTRLTVL.

This chain links TRBV28 with TRBJ2-5, with TRBD2 matching 10 bases. Germline CDR1 reads MDHEN; CDR2 reads SYDVKM. This CDR3 has 16 residues. V shed 3 bases, J shed 4 bases, and the junction held 8 bases outside the gene matches. CDR3 DNA sequence: TGTGCCAGCAGTTTGGTTAGCGGGGGGCCCCCAGAGACCCAGTACTTC. Protein product: CASSLVSGGPPETQYF.

The rearrangement uses TRBV7-3 and TRBJ1-1; the D is unclear. This CDR3 contains 17 residues. Germline CDR1 reads SGHTA; CDR2 reads FQGTGA. V gave up 3 bases and J gave up 0 bases, with 17 bases separating them. The CDR3 DNA is TGTGCCAGCAGCTTCTCCCGGTCCAGACACGTGAACACTGAAGCTTTCTTT. Residues: CASSFSRSRHVNTEAFF.

The chain joins TRBV6-5 to TRBJ2-7; D gene unclear. Germline V gene lookup returns CDR1 MNHEY and CDR2 SVGAGI. The V gene lost 6 bases and the J gene lost 6 bases, with 21 bases spanning the gap. The CDR3 is 15 amino acids. CDR3 nucleotide sequence: TGTGCCAGCAGCCCCCAAGGTGGTGGGTACCGCGAGCAGTACTTC. Translation gives CASSPQGGGYREQYF.

This chain links TRBV7-2 with TRBJ1-2; TRBD1 matches at 8 bases. The CDR3 totals 15 residues. CDR1 is SGHTA, CDR2 FQGNSA, per germline. The junction had 5 bases not matched to a gene; V was cut back by 1 base and J by 4 bases. CDR3 sequence: CASSLEQGAAYGYTF. CDR3 nucleotide sequence: TGTGCCAGCAGCTTAGAGCAGGGGGCTGCCTATGGCTACACCTTC.

This clone was seen more than once but under ten times. The chain employs TRBV6-5 and TRBJ2-7; D possibly matches TRBD1 or TRBD2 (5 bases each). The CDR3 is made up of 13 amino acids. Germline V lookup: CDR1 MNHEY, CDR2 SVGAGI. The V end was cut by 5 bases, the J end by 3 bases, with 11 bases between. The CDR3 loop reads CASSDPGSYEQYF. For the CDR3, the DNA is TGTGCCAGCAGTGACCCAGGGAGCTACGAGCAGTACTTC.

The chain joins TRBV27 to TRBJ2-1; D is ambiguous. The CDR3 runs 14 residues. V lost 3 bases to trimming and J lost 0 bases, with 6 bases between them. Germline loops: CDR1 MNHEY, CDR2 SMNVEV (reference sequence). The CDR3 protein is CASSLVSSYNEQFF. Written as DNA, the CDR3 is TGTGCCAGCAGTTTGGTTAGCTCCTACAATGAGCAGTTCTTC.

The CDR3, as DNA: TGTGCCAGCAGCTCGTCGACAGGGATGAGCAATCAGCCCCAGCATTTT. Translation: CASSSSTGMSNQPQHF. The V call is TRBV5-5, the J call TRBJ1-5, with 7 bases fitting TRBD1. CDR1 is SGHKS and CDR2 is YYEKEE in the germline V gene (reference sequence). With V trimmed by 3 bases and J by 1 base, 7 bases remained unmatched. The CDR3 runs to 16 residues.

This chain connects TRBV5-1 to TRBJ2-7; tentatively, D is TRBD2 (6 bases). CDR1 and CDR2 from the germline V gene are SGHRS and YFSETQ. The V and J ends lost 4 bases and 0 bases respectively, with 14 bases between them. This CDR3 is built from 15 residues. CDR3 sequence: CASSGSGLRSYEQYF. In nucleotides, the CDR3 is TGCGCCAGCAGCGGTTCGGGACTCCGCTCCTACGAGCAGTACTTC. The full variable domain, rest sourced from reference TRBV5-1 and TRBJ2-7, is KAGVTQTPRYLIKTRGQQVTLSCSPISGHRSVSWYQQTPGQGLQFLFEYFSETQRNKGNFPGRFSGRQFSNSRSEMNVSTLELGDSALYLCASSGSGLRSYEQYFGPGTRLTVT.

This chain links TRBV10-3 with TRBJ2-7; possibly TRBD2 for D (5 bases). The CDR3 has 13 residues. V gave up 3 bases and J gave up 6 bases, with 12 bases separating them. Germline V gene lookup returns CDR1 ENHRY and CDR2 SYGVKD. In DNA form, the CDR3 reads TGTGCCATCAGTGAAGTGGGAGCGAGCGAGCAGTACTTC. It codes for CAISEVGASEQYF.